Listed here are 13 T cell receptor beta chains from one sample, sequenced in a study of T cell responses to AZD1222 COVID-19 vaccine. The method was immunoSEQ multiplex PCR; TCRdb's version includes in-frame clones alone and lacks a portion of them. This table has approximately 71,000 clones, about four fifths appearing once. The specimen comprised peripheral blood, sampled on day 0 of AZD1222 vaccination. All receptors derive from an adult in good health.

The chain links TRBV5-1 to TRBJ2-1, with D maybe TRBD1 (5 bases). Trimming took off 4 bases at V and 0 bases at J, with 11 bases between the two ends. The CDR3 is 15 amino acids. Looked up from germline, CDR1 is SGHRS and CDR2 is YFSETQ. This CDR3 reads CASSADSSSYNEQFF. The CDR3 DNA sequence: TGCGCCAGCAGCGCTGACAGTTCCTCCTACAATGAGCAGTTCTTC.

This clone was seen a single time. The DNA of the CDR3 is TGTGCCAGCCGTAGGGGCAAGGGAAACTACGAGCAGTACTTC. Residues: CASRRGKGNYEQYF. The V gene is TRBV6-6, the J gene TRBJ2-7; TRBD1 might be the D (5 bases). This CDR3 has 14 amino acids. The germline gives CDR1 MNHNY, CDR2 SVGAGI (reference sequence). V lost 8 bases and J lost 3, with 17 bases in between.

V and J are TRBV2 and TRBJ1-2; tentative D call: TRBD1 (5 bases). The CDR3 totals 13 residues. Deletions cut 9 bases from V and 5 bases from J, with 16 bases between. From germline, CDR1 is SNHLY and CDR2 FYNNEI. The CDR3 sequence is CARFGTEGYGYTF. CDR3 nucleotides: TGTGCCAGATTCGGGACCGAAGGGTATGGCTACACCTTC.

The V call is TRBV27, the J call TRBJ2-2; 13 bases are a match to TRBD2. The CDR3 spans 17 residues. J lost 7 bases, V lost 5 bases, and 10 bases had no gene match. Per the germline V gene, CDR1 is MNHEY and CDR2 is SMNVEV (reference sequence). Written as DNA, the CDR3 is TGTGCCAGCAGTCCTCTGACTAGCGGGGGGCTAATCGGGGAGCTGTTTTTT. Residues: CASSPLTSGGLIGELFF.

The V and J genes are TRBV28 and TRBJ2-7, with 11 nucleotides matching TRBD2. The V segment lost 10 bases and the J segment 6 bases; nucleotides outside the gene matches: 11. The germline V gene has CDR1 MDHEN and CDR2 SYDVKM. The CDR3 is 14 amino acids. CDR3 bases: TGTGCCACCGGTAGCGGGGGGGCGACTGGCGAGCAGTACTTC. Translation: CATGSGGATGEQYF.

V gene TRBV12-3 or TRBV12-4 combines with J gene TRBJ2-2; D remains ambiguous. This CDR3 region has 13 residues. The V end lost 2 bases, the J end lost 6 bases, and 7 bases lay between the germline ends. The CDR3 bases are TGTGCCAGCAGTTTAAGGGTTTCCGGGGAGCTGTTTTTT. Residues: CASSLRVSGELFF.

V is TRBV3-1 (or the pseudogene TRBV3-2) and J is TRBJ1-1; D is unresolved. The CDR3 is made up of 14 amino acids. V shed 0 bases and J shed 2 bases, with 7 bases lying between them. CDR1 is LGHDT, CDR2 YNNKEL, per germline (reference sequence). CDR3 amino acids: CASSQDRGNTEAFF. The CDR3 nucleotides read TGTGCCAGCAGCCAAGATCGCGGAAACACTGAAGCTTTCTTT.

This clone showed up just a few times. This chain's CDR3 is CAISESPGADTEAFF. The CDR3, as DNA: TGTGCCATCAGTGAGTCGCCGGGGGCCGACACTGAAGCTTTCTTT. This chain uses TRBV10-3 with TRBJ1-1; tentatively, D is TRBD1 (6 bases). The V end was cut by 0 bases, the J end by 3 bases, with 11 bases between. The CDR3 consists of 15 residues. The V gene's germline CDR1 is ENHRY and CDR2 SYGVKD.

This clone was picked up one time. CDR3 region: CASSTSGGARETQYF. The CDR3 DNA is TGTGCCAGCAGCACTAGCGGGGGGGCCCGTGAGACCCAGTACTTC. This chain connects TRBV7-8 to TRBJ2-5, with 13 nucleotides matching TRBD2. With 5 bases clipped from V and 5 bases from J, the junction kept 5 bases outside the gene matches. The CDR3 loop spans 15 amino acids. Germline lookup yields CDR1 SGHVS and CDR2 FQNEAQ.

The chain employs TRBV25-1 and TRBJ1-2; D unclear. CDR1 and CDR2 (germline): MGHDK, SYGVNS. The V and J ends lost 5 bases and 0 bases respectively, with 7 bases between them. The CDR3 loop spans 13 amino acids. The CDR3 nucleotides read TGTGCCAGCAGTTTATCGTCTAACTATGGCTACACCTTC. Amino acid sequence: CASSLSSNYGYTF.

The rearrangement uses TRBV3-1 (or the pseudogene TRBV3-2) and TRBJ2-7; no firm D call. The CDR3 spans 14 residues. Trimming shortened V by 0 bases and J by 4 bases, and 10 bases separated the two germline ends. CDR1 is LGHDT and CDR2 is YNNKEL in the germline V gene (reference sequence). Here the CDR3 reads CASSQELGMYEQYF. The CDR3 DNA reads as TGTGCCAGCAGCCAAGAACTGGGTATGTACGAGCAGTACTTC.

J is TRBJ1-2 and V is TRBV11-2; D not resolved. This CDR3 has 15 residues. Germline values: CDR1 SGHAT, CDR2 FQNNGV. The ends were cut back, 1 base at V and 0 bases at J, with 9 bases in the middle. The CDR3 DNA follows: TGTGCCAGCAGCTTAGGTCCATACACTAACTATGGCTACACCTTC. Residues: CASSLGPYTNYGYTF. Full variable domain (remainder filled in from reference TRBV11-2 and TRBJ1-2): EAGVAQSPRYKIIEKRQSVAFWCNPISGHATLYWYQQILGQGPKLLIQFQNNGVVDDSQLPKDRFSAERLKGVDSTLKIQPAKLEDSAVYLCASSLGPYTNYGYTFGSGTRLTVV.

The rearrangement joins TRBV3-1 (or the pseudogene TRBV3-2) to TRBJ1-3; TRBD1 is a possible D gene (5 bases). This CDR3 contains 15 residues. Germline V gene data show CDR1 as LGHDT and CDR2 as YNNKEL (reference sequence). The V end lost 0 bases, the J end lost 2 bases, and 8 bases lay between the germline ends. Here the CDR3 reads CASSQDAGPGNTIYF. CDR3 in DNA: TGTGCCAGCAGCCAAGATGCAGGGCCTGGAAACACCATATATTTT.